The TCR beta chain described here comes from a study of cytomegalovirus exposure and HLA in healthy donors. Across the whole study: The 120 or so validation repertoires and the roughly 700 first-cohort repertoires shared a platform, a later analysis reported. Overall study results and limits: The classifier, whose performance was assessed in both the original and validation cohorts, reportedly diagnosed cytomegalovirus status with high specificity and sensitivity. Most TCRs appeared rarely, but some public TCRs recurred in many donors.

A remark on this clone: The target antigen is unknown.

Profiled with immunoSEQ multiplex PCR; TCRdb holds only in-frame clones, not every one. The repertoire includes a few hundred thousand clones, around 85% of them detected once, and roughly 1% sits in the top ten. Germline CDR1 is SGDLS and CDR2 is YYNGEE. The CDR3 sequence is 10 residues long. Trimming pared 3 bases from V and 11 bases from J, leaving 8 bases between. The genes are TRBV9 and TRBJ1-2; no clear D gene. Sequencing was done on a sample of PBMCs. The sequence was collected from a woman younger than 35 in good health and CMV-seronegative. The CDR3 bases are TGTGCCAGCAGCGGGGCATTTTACACCTTC. Protein product: CASSGAFYTF.